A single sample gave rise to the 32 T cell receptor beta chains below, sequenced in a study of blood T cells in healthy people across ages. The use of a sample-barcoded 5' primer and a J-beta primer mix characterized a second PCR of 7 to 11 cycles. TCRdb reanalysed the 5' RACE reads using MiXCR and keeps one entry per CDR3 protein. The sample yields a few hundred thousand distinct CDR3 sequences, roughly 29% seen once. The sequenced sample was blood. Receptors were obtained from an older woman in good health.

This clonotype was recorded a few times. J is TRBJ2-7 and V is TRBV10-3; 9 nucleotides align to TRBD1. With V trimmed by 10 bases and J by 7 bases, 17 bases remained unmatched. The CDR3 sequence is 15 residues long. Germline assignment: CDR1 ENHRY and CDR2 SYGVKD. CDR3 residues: CATRTSGTGTEEQYF. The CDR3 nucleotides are TGTGCCACACGAACCTCCGGGACAGGGACCGAGGAGCAGTACTTC.

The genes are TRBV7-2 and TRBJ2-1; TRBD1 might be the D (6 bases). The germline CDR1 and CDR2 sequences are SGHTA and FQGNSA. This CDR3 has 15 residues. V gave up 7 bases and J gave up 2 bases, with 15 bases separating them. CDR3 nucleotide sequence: TGTGCCAGCATCCTGGGGGCAGGGGCCTACAATGAGCAGTTCTTC. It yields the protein CASILGAGAYNEQFF.

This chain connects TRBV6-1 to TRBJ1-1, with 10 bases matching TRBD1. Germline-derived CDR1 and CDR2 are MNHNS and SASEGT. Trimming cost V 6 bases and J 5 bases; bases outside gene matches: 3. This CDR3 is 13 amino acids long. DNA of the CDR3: TGTGCCAGCAGACCGGGACAGGGGACTGAAGCTTTCTTT. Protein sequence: CASRPGQGTEAFF.

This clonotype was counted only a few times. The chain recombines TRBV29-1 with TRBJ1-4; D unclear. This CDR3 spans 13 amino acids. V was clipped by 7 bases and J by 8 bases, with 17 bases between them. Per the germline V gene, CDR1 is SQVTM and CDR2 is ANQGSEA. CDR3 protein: CSALDGVGEKLFF. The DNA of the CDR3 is TGCAGCGCCTTAGACGGGGTTGGCGAAAAACTGTTTTTT.

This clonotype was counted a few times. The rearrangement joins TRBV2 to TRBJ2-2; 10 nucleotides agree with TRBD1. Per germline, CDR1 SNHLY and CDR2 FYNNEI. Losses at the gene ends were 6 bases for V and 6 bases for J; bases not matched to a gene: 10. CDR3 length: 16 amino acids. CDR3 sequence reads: CASSSTGGTQAGELFF. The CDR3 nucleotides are TGTGCCAGCAGCTCGACAGGGGGCACGCAAGCCGGGGAGCTGTTTTTT.

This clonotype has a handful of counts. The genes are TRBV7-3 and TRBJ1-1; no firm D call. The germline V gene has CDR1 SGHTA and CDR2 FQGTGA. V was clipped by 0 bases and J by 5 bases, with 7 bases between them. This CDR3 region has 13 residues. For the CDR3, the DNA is TGTGCCAGCAGCTTAACTCTTGAGACTGAAGCTTTCTTT. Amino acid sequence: CASSLTLETEAFF.

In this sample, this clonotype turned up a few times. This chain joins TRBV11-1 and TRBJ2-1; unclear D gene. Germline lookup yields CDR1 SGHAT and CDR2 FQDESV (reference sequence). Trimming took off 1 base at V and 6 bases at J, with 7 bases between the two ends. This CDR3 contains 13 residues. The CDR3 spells CASSLEGFNEQFF. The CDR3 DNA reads TGTGCCAGCAGCTTAGAAGGGTTCAATGAGCAGTTCTTC.

DNA for the CDR3: TGTGCCAGCAGGGCATACAGGGGGCGGGAGGACTATGGCTACACCTTC. Its protein is CASRAYRGREDYGYTF. This rearrangement joins TRBV27 to TRBJ1-2; 9 nucleotides line up with TRBD1. Germline V gene data show CDR1 as MNHEY and CDR2 as SMNVEV (reference sequence). This CDR3 is built from 16 residues. The V segment lost 6 bases and the J segment 3 bases; nucleotides outside the gene matches: 11.

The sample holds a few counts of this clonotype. The CDR3 sequence: CASSDGQITDTQYF. The CDR3 nucleotides read TGTGCCAGCAGTGATGGCCAGATCACAGATACGCAGTATTTT. The rearrangement joins TRBV25-1 to TRBJ2-3, with D unresolved. The CDR3 is made up of 14 amino acids. Trimming stripped 3 bases from V and 2 bases from J, with 9 bases between. The germline V gene has CDR1 MGHDK and CDR2 SYGVNS.

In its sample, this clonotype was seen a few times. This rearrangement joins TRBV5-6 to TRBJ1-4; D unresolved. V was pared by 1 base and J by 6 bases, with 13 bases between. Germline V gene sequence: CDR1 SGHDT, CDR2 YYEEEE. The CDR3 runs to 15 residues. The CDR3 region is CASSLIKGADEKLFF. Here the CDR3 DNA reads TGTGCCAGCAGCTTGATAAAGGGTGCGGATGAAAAACTGTTTTTT.

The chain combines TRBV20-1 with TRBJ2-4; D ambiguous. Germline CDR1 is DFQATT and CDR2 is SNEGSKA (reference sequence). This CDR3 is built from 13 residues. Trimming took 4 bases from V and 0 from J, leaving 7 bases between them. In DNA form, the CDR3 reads TGCAGTGCTATGGGGTTAGCCAAAAACATTCAGTACTTC. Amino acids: CSAMGLAKNIQYF.

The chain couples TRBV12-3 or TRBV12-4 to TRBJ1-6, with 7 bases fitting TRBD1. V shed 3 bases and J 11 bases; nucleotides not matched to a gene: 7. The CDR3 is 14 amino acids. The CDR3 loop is CASSFTLQGTPLHF. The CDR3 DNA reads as TGTGCCAGCAGTTTCACCTTACAGGGGACACCCCTCCACTTT.

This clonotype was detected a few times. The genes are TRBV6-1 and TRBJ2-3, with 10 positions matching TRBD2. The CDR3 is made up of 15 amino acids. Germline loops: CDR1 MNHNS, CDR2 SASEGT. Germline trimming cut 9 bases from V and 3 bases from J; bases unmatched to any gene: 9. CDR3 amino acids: CASASRAGGTDTQYF. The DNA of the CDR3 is TGTGCCAGTGCCTCGCGAGCGGGGGGGACAGATACGCAGTATTTT.

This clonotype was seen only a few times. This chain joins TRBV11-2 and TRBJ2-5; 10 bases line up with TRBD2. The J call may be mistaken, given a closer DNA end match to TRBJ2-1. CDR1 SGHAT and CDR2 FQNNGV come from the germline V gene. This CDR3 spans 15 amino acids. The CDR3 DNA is TGTGCCAGCAGCTTGAGCGGGGGGGCCGCTGGTGAGCAGTTCTTC. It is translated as CASSLSGGAAGEQFF.

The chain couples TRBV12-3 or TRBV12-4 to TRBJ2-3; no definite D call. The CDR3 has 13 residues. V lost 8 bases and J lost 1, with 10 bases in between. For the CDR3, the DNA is TGTGCCAGCCGTAGGCGCGGCACAGATACGCAGTATTTT. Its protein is CASRRRGTDTQYF.

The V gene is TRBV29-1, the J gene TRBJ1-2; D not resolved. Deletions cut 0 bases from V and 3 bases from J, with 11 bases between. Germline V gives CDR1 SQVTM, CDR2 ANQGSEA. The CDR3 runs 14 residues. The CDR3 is CSVEDLSGYYGYTF. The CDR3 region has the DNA TGCAGCGTTGAAGACCTCTCGGGATACTATGGCTACACCTTC.

CDR3 loop: CSARGRISTDTQYF. The CDR3 DNA is TGCAGTGCTAGAGGACGGATTAGCACAGATACGCAGTATTTT. This chain uses TRBV20-1 with TRBJ2-3, with D hard to call. This CDR3 has 14 residues. Germline CDR1 reads DFQATT; CDR2 reads SNEGSKA (reference sequence). Trimming cost V 1 base and J 0 bases, with 8 bases left between them.

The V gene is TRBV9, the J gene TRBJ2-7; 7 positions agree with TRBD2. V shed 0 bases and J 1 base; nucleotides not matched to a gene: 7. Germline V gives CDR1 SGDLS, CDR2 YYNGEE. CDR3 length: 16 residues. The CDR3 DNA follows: TGTGCCAGCAGCGTAGGTGCGGGGGTCACATCCTACGAGCAGTACTTC. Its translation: CASSVGAGVTSYEQYF.

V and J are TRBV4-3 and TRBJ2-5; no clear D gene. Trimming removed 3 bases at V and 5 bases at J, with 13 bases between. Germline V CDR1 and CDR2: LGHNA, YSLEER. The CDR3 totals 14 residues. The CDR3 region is CASSQDIRGETQYF. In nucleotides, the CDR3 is TGCGCCAGCAGCCAGGATATCCGTGGGGAGACCCAGTACTTC.

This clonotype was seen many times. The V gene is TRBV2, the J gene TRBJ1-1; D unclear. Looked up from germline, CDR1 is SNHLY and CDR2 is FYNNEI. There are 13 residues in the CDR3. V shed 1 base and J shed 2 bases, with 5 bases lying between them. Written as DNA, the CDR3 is TGTGCCAGCAGTGAAGGGCCCAACACTGAAGCTTTCTTT. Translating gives CASSEGPNTEAFF.

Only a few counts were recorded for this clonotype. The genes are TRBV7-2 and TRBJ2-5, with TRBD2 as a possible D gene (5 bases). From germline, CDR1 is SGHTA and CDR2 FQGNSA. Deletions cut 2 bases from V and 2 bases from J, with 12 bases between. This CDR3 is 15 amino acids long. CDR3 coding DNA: TGTGCCAGCAGCTTACTCCCACTAGGACAAGAGACCCAGTACTTC. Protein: CASSLLPLGQETQYF. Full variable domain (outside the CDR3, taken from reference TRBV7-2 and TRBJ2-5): GAGVSQSPSNKVTEKGKDVELRCDPISGHTALYWYRQSLGQGLEFLIYFQGNSAPDKSGLPSDRFSAERTGGSVSTLTIQRTQQEDSAVYLCASSLLPLGQETQYFGPGTRLLVL.

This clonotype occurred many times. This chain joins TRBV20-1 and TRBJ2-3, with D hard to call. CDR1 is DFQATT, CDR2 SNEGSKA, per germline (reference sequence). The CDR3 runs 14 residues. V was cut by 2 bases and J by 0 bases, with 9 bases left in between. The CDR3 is CSARRLASTDTQYF. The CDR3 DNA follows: TGCAGTGCTAGACGGCTGGCTAGCACAGATACGCAGTATTTT.

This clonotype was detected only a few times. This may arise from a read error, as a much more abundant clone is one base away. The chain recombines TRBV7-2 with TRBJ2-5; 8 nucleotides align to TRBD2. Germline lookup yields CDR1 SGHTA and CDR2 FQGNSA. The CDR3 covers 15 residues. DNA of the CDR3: TGTGCCAGCAGCTTAGTCCGGGGGGGGAGAAAGACCCAGCACTTC. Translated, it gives CASSLVRGGRKTQHF.

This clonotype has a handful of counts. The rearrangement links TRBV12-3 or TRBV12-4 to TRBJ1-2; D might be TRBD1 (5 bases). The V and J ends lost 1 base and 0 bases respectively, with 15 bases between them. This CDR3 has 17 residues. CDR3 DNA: TGTGCCAGCAGTTTAGGACAGTCAATCCGTACTAACTATGGCTACACCTTC. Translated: CASSLGQSIRTNYGYTF.

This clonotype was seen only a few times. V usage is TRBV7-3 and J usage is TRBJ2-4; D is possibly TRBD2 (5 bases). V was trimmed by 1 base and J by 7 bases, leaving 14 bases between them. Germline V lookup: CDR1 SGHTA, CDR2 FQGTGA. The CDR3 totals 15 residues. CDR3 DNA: TGTGCCAGCAGCTTAAGTGGGTCTCGAGGGAACATTCAGTACTTC. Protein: CASSLSGSRGNIQYF.

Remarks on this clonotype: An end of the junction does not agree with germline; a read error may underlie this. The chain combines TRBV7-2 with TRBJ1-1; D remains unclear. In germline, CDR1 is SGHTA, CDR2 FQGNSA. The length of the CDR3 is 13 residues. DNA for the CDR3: TGTGCCAGCAGCGCTCAGCCGAACACTGGAGCTTTCTTT. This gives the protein CASSAQPNTGAFF.

DNA of the CDR3: TGTGCCAGCAGACCCCAGGGTAACGAGCAGTACTTC. Translating gives CASRPQGNEQYF. The V gene is TRBV2, the J gene TRBJ2-5; D might be TRBD1 (5 bases). The DNA end is a closer match to TRBJ2-7, so the J assignment may be wrong. This CDR3 comprises 12 residues. CDR1 and CDR2 (germline): SNHLY, FYNNEI.

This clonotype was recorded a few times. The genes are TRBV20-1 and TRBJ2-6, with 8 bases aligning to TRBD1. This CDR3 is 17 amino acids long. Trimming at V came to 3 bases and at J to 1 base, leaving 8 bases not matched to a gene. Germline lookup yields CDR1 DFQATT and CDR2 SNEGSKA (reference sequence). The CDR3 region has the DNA TGCAGTGCTAGTCAGACACAGGGGGTATCTGGGGCCAACGTCCTGACTTTC. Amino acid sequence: CSASQTQGVSGANVLTF.

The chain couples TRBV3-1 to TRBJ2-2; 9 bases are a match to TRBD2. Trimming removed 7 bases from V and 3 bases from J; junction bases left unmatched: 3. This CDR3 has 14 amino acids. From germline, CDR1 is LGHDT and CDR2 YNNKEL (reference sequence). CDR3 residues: CASTTSGYTGELFF. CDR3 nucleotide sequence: TGTGCCAGCACGACTAGCGGCTACACCGGGGAGCTGTTTTTT.

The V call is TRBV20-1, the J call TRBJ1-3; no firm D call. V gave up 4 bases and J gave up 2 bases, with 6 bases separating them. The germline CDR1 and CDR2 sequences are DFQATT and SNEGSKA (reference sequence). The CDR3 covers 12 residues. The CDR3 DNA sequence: TGCAGTGCTATGCCCACTGGAAACACCATATATTTT. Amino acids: CSAMPTGNTIYF.

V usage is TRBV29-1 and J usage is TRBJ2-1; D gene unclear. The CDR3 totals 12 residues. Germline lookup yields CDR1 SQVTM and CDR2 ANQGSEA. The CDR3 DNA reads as TGCGGCTTCCCGGACGGCCACAATGAGCAGTTCTTC. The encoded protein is CGFPDGHNEQFF.

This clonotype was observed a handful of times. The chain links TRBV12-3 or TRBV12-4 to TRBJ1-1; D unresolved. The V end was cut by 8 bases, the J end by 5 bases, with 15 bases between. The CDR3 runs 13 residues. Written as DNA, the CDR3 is TGTGCCAGCTCGCCCCAATCGAGGACTGAAGCTTTCTTT. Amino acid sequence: CASSPQSRTEAFF.